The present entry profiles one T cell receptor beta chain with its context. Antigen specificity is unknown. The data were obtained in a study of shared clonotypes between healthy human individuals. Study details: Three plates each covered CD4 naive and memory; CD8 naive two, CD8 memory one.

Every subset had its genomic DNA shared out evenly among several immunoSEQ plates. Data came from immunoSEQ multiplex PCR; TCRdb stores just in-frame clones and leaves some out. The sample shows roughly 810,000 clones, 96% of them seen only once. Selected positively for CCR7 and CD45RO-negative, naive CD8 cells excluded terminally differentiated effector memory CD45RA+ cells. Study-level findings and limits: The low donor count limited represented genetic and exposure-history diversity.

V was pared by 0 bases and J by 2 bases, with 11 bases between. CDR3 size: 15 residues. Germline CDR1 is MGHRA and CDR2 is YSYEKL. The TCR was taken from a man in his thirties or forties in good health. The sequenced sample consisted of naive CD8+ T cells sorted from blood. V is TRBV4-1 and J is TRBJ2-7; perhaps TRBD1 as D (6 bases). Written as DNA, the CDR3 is TGCGCCAGCAGCCAAGATCAGGGGACCCCCTACGAGCAGTACTTC. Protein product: CASSQDQGTPYEQYF.